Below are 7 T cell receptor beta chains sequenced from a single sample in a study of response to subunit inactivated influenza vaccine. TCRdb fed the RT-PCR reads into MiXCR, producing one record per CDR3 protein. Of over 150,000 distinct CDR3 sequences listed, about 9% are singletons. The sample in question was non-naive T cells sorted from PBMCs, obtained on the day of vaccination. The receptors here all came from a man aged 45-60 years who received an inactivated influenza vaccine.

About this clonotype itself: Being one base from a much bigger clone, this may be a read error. The CDR3 spells CASSLARANTYTQYF. The CDR3, as DNA: TGTGCCAGCAGCTTAGCGCGGGCTAACACATATACGCAGTATTTT. This chain uses TRBV7-6 with TRBJ2-3, with a weak D call TRBD2 (5 bases). Germline V CDR1 and CDR2: SGHVS, FNYEAQ. The CDR3 has 15 residues.

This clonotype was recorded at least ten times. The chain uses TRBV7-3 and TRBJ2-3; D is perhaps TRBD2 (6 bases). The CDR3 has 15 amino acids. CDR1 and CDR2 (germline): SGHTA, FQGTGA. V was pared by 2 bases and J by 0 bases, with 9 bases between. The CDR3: CASSLAGRSTDTQYF. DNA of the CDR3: TGTGCCAGCAGCTTAGCGGGAAGGAGCACAGATACGCAGTATTTT. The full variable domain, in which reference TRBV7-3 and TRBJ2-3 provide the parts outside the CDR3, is GAGVSQTPSNKVTEKGKYVELRCDPISGHTALYWYRQSLGQGPEFLIYFQGTGAADDSGLPNDRFFAVRPEGSVSTLKIQRTERGDSAVYLCASSLAGRSTDTQYFGPGTRLTVL.

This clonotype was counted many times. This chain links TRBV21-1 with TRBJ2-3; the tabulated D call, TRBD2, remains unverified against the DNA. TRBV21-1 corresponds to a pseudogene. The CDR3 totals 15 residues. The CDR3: CASSKAGECTDTQYF. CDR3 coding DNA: TGTGCCAGCAGCAAAGCGGGGGAGTGCACAGATACGCAGTATTTT.

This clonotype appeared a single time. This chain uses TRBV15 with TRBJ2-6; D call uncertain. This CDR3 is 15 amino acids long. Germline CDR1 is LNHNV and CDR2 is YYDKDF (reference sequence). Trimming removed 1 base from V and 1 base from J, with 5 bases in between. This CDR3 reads CATSRGGSGANVLTF. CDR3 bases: TGTGCCACCAGCAGAGGTGGGTCTGGGGCCAACGTCCTGACTTTC.

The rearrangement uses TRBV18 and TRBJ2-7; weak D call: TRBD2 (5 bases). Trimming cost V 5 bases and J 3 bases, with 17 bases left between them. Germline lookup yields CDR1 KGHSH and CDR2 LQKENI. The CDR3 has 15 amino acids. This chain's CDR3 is CASSSDRGKHYEQYF. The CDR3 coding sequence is TGTGCCAGCTCATCGGACCGGGGTAAACACTACGAGCAGTACTTC.

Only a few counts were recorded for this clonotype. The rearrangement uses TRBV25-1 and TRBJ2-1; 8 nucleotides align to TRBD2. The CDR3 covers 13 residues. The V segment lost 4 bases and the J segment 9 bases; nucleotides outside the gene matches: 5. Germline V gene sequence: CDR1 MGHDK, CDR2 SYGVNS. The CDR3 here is CASSARGGSEQFF. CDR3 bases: TGTGCCAGCAGTGCTCGGGGGGGCAGTGAGCAGTTCTTC.

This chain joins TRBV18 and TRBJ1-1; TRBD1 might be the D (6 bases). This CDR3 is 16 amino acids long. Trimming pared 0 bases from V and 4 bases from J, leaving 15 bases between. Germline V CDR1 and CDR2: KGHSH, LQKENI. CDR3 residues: CASSPPTSGAGTEAFF. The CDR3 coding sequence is TGTGCCAGCTCACCACCAACGTCGGGGGCAGGCACTGAAGCTTTCTTT.